The present T cell receptor beta chain was sequenced within a study of Ad26.COV2.S vaccination and SARS-CoV-2 variants. Whole-study findings and limits: Total T cell responses, in the TCR breadth and depth analyses, may have been underestimated.

Treatment: some 20 received Ad26.COV2.S at low or high dose, single or two shots; about 5 received placebo; per-sample allocation not given. It was on day 63 after the first vaccine or placebo injection that samples were taken. The sample came from a Boston adult aged 18-55 years. CDR1 is MDHEN, CDR2 SYDVKM, per germline. The CDR3 has 14 residues. The V end was cut by 2 bases, the J end by 2 bases, with 9 bases between. Only in-frame clones appear in the TCRdb table, and some are missing; sequencing was by immunoSEQ multiplex PCR. The data contain more than 300,000 clones, 70% to 90% of them singletons. Regarding this clone: Its antigen is still unknown.

The TCR was taken from a person between 18 and 59 years old who received the Ad26.COV2.S COVID-19 vaccine or a placebo. The V and J genes are TRBV28 and TRBJ1-2; TRBD1 is a possible D gene (6 bases). The sequencing used peripheral blood, collected in a trial of Ad26.COV2.S vaccine versus placebo. CDR3 residues: CASSLGQGNYGYTF. The CDR3 DNA is TGTGCCAGCAGTTTAGGGCAGGGGAACTATGGCTACACCTTC.